The 15 T cell receptor beta chains below all came from one sample that was sequenced in a study of T-cell memory formation after mild COVID-19. TCRdb recomputed calls from the 5' RACE reads with MiXCR, one row per CDR3 protein. The sample shows roughly 130,000 distinct CDR3 sequences, about a sixth of them seen only once. Sequencing input: PBMCs or a T cell subset sorted from them (not recorded which). These receptors were taken from a man younger than 35 who had mild COVID-19 (a few samples of this study predate the infection). Cell type and time point are not known.

This clonotype was observed a handful of times. This rearrangement joins TRBV12-3 or TRBV12-4 to TRBJ1-1, with 7 bases fitting TRBD1. V lost 1 base to trimming and J lost 2 bases; unmatched junction nucleotides: 4. The CDR3 contains 15 residues. The DNA of the CDR3 is TGTGCCAGCAGTTTAGGACAGGGCTCCAACACTGAAGCTTTCTTT. This gives the protein CASSLGQGSNTEAFF.

This chain joins TRBV19 and TRBJ1-1; no clear D. The germline gives CDR1 LNHDA, CDR2 SQIVND (reference sequence). CDR3 length equals 14 residues. Trimming stripped 5 bases from V and 4 bases from J, with 14 bases between. This chain's CDR3 is CASSRREEATEAFF. DNA for the CDR3: TGTGCCAGTAGTCGACGGGAGGAGGCCACTGAAGCTTTCTTT. Combining the CDR3 with reference TRBV19 and TRBJ1-1 gives the whole variable domain DGGITQSPKYLFRKEGQNVTLSCEQNLNHDAMYWYRQDPGQGLRLIYYSQIVNDFQKGDIAEGYSVSREKKESFPLTVTSAQKNPTAFYLCASSRREEATEAFFGQGTRLTVV.

The chain joins TRBV20-1 to TRBJ2-7; 7 bases agree with TRBD1. This CDR3 contains 12 residues. Germline lookup yields CDR1 DFQATT and CDR2 SNEGSKA (reference sequence). After removal of 7 bases from V and 2 bases from J, the junction contained 5 bases not matched to a gene. CDR3 sequence: CSGTGPTYEQYF. The DNA for the CDR3 is TGCAGTGGGACAGGACCGACCTACGAGCAGTACTTC.

This clonotype occurred a few times. The rearrangement uses TRBV6-5 and TRBJ2-2; D might be TRBD2 (6 bases). This CDR3 is 13 amino acids long. V lost 2 bases, J lost 5 bases, and 6 bases lay in between. Germline loops: CDR1 MNHEY, CDR2 SVGAGI. Here the CDR3 DNA reads TGTGCCAGCAGTTACGGAGGGACCGGGGAGCTGTTTTTT. The encoded protein is CASSYGGTGELFF.

Only a few counts were recorded for this clonotype. The chain has TRBV7-9 and TRBJ2-2; 8 bases match TRBD2. The CDR3 consists of 17 residues. J was trimmed by 6 bases and V by 4 bases; bases with no gene match: 13. Germline V gene data show CDR1 as SEHNR and CDR2 as FQNEAQ (reference sequence). The CDR3 DNA sequence: TGTGCCAGCAGCTCACTCCCGGGACTAGGACCATCCGGGGAGCTGTTTTTT. It codes for CASSSLPGLGPSGELFF.

This clonotype was counted between two and nine times. The chain has TRBV4-3 and TRBJ1-6; D is undetermined. V lost 3 bases to trimming and J lost 2 bases, with 11 bases between them. The CDR3 covers 16 residues. CDR1 is LGHNA and CDR2 is YSLEER in the germline V gene. CDR3 DNA: TGCGCCAGCAGCCACTCAAAACATGCCTATAATTCACCCCTCCACTTT. Translation: CASSHSKHAYNSPLHF.

The chain links TRBV11-2 to TRBJ2-3; TRBD2 might be the D (6 bases). Trimming shortened V by 1 base and J by 6 bases, and 11 bases separated the two germline ends. CDR3 length equals 14 residues. CDR1 and CDR2 (germline): SGHAT, FQNNGV. CDR3 nucleotide sequence: TGTGCCAGCAGCTTAGTAAAGCGGGTGGATACGCAGTATTTT. Translation: CASSLVKRVDTQYF.

The chain employs TRBV2 and TRBJ2-5; 11 bases fit TRBD2. After removal of 5 bases from V and 1 base from J, the junction contained 3 bases not matched to a gene. Per germline, CDR1 SNHLY and CDR2 FYNNEI. The CDR3 covers 15 residues. Here the CDR3 DNA reads TGTGCCAGCAGTCGAGGGACTAGCGGCCAAGAGACCCAGTACTTC. It encodes CASSRGTSGQETQYF.

This clonotype was recorded a few times. The gene calls are TRBV2 and TRBJ1-4; D remains unclear. V lost 3 bases and J lost 3, with 8 bases in between. Germline V gene lookup returns CDR1 SNHLY and CDR2 FYNNEI. CDR3 length: 14 amino acids. The CDR3 nucleotides read TGTGCCAGCAGTGAGCGGCAGTCTAATGAAAAACTGTTTTTT. As protein: CASSERQSNEKLFF.

Only a few counts were recorded for this clonotype. The chain combines TRBV5-1 with TRBJ2-6, with D perhaps TRBD2 (6 bases). There are 16 residues in the CDR3. Per germline, CDR1 SGHRS and CDR2 YFSETQ. V was clipped by 4 bases and J by 4 bases, with 15 bases between them. The CDR3 sequence: CASSAGQGAGANVLTF. DNA for the CDR3: TGCGCCAGCAGCGCGGGGCAGGGAGCCGGGGCCAACGTCCTGACTTTC.

The J gene is TRBJ2-7, the V gene TRBV5-1, with D possibly being TRBD1 (6 bases). Germline CDR1 reads SGHRS; CDR2 reads YFSETQ. This CDR3 region has 13 residues. Deletions cut 8 bases from V and 5 bases from J, with 17 bases between. CDR3 residues: CASTRSRGHEQYF. CDR3 coding DNA: TGCGCCAGTACAAGAAGCAGGGGACACGAGCAGTACTTC.

V usage is TRBV7-9 and J usage is TRBJ1-1; possible D gene TRBD1, 5 bases. Trimming removed 1 base at V and 11 bases at J, with 17 bases between. This CDR3 spans 14 amino acids. CDR1 is SEHNR, CDR2 FQNEAQ, per germline (reference sequence). CDR3 region: CASSLGGQGRRAFF. In nucleotides, the CDR3 is TGTGCCAGCAGCTTAGGTGGGCAGGGCCGGAGGGCTTTCTTT.

The chain couples TRBV30 to TRBJ2-7, with TRBD2 as a possible D gene (6 bases). The CDR3 extends over 14 amino acids. V shed 0 bases and J shed 3 bases, with 12 bases lying between them. Germline CDR1 is GTSNPN and CDR2 is SVGIG (reference sequence). CDR3 nucleotide sequence: TGTGCCTGGAGTGTACCGGGGGTGGACTACGAGCAGTACTTC. Protein: CAWSVPGVDYEQYF.

This clonotype was seen ten or more times. The chain employs TRBV7-2 and TRBJ2-3; D is possibly TRBD1 (8 bases). In germline, CDR1 is SGHTA, CDR2 FQGNSA. The CDR3 runs 14 residues. Trimming removed 1 base from V and 5 bases from J, with 10 bases in between. The CDR3 DNA is TGTGCCAGCAGCTTAGACAGGGGGGGAGATACGCAGTATTTT. This sequence encodes CASSLDRGGDTQYF.

This clonotype was observed a few times. This sequence joins TRBV11-2 and TRBJ1-4; D is unclear. Germline V gene sequence: CDR1 SGHAT, CDR2 FQNNGV. The CDR3 is made up of 15 amino acids. V was clipped by 5 bases and J by 7 bases, with 17 bases between them. The CDR3 spells CASSPAGGHSEKLFF. CDR3 in DNA: TGTGCCAGCAGCCCCGCGGGCGGCCATAGTGAAAAACTGTTTTTT.